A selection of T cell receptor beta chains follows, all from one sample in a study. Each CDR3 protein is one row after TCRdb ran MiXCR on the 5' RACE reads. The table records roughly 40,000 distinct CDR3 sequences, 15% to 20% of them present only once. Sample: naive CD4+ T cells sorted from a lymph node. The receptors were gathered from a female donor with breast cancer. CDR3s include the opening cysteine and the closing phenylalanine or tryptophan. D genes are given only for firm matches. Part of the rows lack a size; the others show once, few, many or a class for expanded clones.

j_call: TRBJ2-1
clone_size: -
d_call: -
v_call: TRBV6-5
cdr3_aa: CASSDRYWQFF
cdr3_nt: TGTGCCAGCAGCGACCGGTACTGGCAGTTCTTC

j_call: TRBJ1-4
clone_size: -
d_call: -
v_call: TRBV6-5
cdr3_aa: CASSRGQFDEKLFF
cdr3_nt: TGTGCCAGCAGCCGCGGACAGTTCGATGAAAAACTGTTTTTT

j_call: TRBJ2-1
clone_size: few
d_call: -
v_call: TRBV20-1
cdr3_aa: CSVPGLVARGQFF
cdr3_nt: TGCAGCGTACCGGGACTGGTGGCGAGGGGGCAGTTCTTC

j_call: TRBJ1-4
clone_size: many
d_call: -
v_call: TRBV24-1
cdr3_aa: CATSDGTLPTEKLFF
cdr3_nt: TGTGCCACCAGTGACGGGACACTACCGACCGAAAAACTGTTTTTT

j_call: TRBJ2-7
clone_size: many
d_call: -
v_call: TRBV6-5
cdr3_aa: CASSRGPGDEQYF
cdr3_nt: TGTGCCAGTTCTAGGGGGCCGGGGGACGAGCAGTACTTC

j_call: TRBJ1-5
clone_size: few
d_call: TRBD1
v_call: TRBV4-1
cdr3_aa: CASSQGEGARQPQHF
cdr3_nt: TGCGCCAGCAGCCAAGGGGAGGGGGCGCGTCAGCCCCAGCATTTT

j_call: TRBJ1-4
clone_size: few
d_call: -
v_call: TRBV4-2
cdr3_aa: CASSQDEGDEKLFF
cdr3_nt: TGTGCCAGCAGCCAAGATGAAGGAGATGAAAAACTGTTTTTT

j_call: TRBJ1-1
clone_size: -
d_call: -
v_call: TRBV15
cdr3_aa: CATSRDRTRGGFSPLTFF
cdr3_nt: TGTGCCACCAGCAGAGATAGAACCCGGGGTGGATTTTCCCCGTTGACTTTCTTT

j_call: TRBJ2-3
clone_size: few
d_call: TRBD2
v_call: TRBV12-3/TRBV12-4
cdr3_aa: CASSFGGYTDTQYF
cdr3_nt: TGTGCCAGCAGTTTCGGGGGGTACACAGATACGCAGTATTTT

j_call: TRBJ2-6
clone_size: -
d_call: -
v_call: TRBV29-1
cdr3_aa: CSVEELLSSGANVPAF
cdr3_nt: TGCAGCGTTGAGGAGCTCCTCAGCTCTGGGGCCAACGTCCCGGCTTTC

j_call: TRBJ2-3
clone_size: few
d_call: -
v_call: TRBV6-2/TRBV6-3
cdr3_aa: CASSYYRREGTDTQYF
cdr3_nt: TGTGCCAGCAGTTACTATCGGCGAGAGGGCACAGATACGCAGTATTTT

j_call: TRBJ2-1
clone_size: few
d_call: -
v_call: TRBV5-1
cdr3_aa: CASFSPEGGFSNEQFF
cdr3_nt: TGCGCCAGCTTTTCTCCGGAGGGGGGGTTTAGCAATGAGCAGTTCTTC

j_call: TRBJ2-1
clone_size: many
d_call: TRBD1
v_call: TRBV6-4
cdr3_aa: CASSDLGGTGISYNEQFF
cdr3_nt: TGTGCCAGCAGTGACCTTGGGGGGACAGGTATCTCCTACAATGAGCAGTTCTTC

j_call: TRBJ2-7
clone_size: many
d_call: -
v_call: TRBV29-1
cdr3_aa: CSVERAYEQYF
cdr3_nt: TGCAGCGTTGAGAGGGCCTACGAGCAGTACTTC

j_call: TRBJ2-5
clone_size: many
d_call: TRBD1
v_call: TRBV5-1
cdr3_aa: CASSPVGGVPGETQYF
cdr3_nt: TGCGCCAGCTCACCGGTAGGGGGCGTTCCAGGGGAGACCCAGTACTTC

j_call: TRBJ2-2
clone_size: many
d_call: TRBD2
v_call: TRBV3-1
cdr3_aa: CASSQGSGTVSGELFF
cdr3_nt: TGTGCCAGCAGCCAAGGTAGCGGGACGGTATCCGGGGAGCTGTTTTTT

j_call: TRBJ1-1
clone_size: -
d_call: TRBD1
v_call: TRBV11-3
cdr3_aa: CASNKQGRGTEAFF
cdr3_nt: TGTGCCAGCAACAAACAGGGGAGAGGTACTGAAGCTTTCTTT

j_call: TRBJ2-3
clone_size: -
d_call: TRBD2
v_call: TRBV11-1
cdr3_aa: CASSANPGSTSPMQYF
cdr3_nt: TGTGCCAGCAGCGCGAACCCCGGGTCGACTAGCCCTATGCAGTATTTT

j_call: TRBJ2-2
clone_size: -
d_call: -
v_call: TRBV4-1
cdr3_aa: CASSQEAQFPGELFF
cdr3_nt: TGCGCCAGCAGCCAAGAAGCACAGTTTCCCGGGGAGCTGTTTTTT

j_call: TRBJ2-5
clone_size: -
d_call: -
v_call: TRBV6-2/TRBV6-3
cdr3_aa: CASSLQDGYQETQYF
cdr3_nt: TGTGCCAGCTCCTTGCAGGACGGCTACCAAGAGACCCAGTACTTC

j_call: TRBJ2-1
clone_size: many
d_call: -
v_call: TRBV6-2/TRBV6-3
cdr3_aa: CASSYLVYNEQFF
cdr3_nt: TGTGCCAGCAGTTACCTCGTCTACAATGAGCAGTTCTTC

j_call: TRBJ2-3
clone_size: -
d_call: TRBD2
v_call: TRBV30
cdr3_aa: CAWSVGGDTQYF
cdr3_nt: TGTGCCTGGAGTGTGGGAGGGGATACGCAGTATTTT

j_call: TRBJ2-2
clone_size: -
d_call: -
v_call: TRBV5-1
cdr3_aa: CASSLTVANTRELFF
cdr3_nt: TGCGCCAGCAGCTTGACAGTCGCGAACACCCGGGAGCTGTTCTTT

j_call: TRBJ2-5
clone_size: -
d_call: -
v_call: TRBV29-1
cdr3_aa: CSVGGNAAETQYF
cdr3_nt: TGCAGCGTTGGGGGGAACGCGGCCGAGACCCAGTACTTC

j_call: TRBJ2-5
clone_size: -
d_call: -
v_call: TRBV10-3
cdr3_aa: CAIRGTDEETQYF
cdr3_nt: TGTGCCATCAGGGGGACGGACGAAGAGACCCAGTACTTC

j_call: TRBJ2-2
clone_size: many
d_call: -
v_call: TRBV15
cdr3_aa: CATSRDLNPGELFF
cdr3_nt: TGTGCCACCAGCAGAGATCTTAACCCCGGGGAGCTGTTTTTT

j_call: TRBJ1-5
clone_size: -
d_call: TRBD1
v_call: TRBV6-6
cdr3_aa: CASSPGIGTGIQPQHF
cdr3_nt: TGTGCCAGCAGCCCTGGAATCGGGACAGGGATCCAGCCCCAGCATTTT

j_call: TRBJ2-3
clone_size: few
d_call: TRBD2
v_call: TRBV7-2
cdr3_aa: CASSLVRTSGRDTQYF
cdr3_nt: TGTGCCAGCAGCTTAGTTAGGACTAGCGGGCGGGATACGCAGTATTTT

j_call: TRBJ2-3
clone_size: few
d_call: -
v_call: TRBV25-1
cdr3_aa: CASSTPTWGIDTQYF
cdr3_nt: TGTGCCAGCAGCACACCAACGTGGGGTATAGATACGCAGTATTTT

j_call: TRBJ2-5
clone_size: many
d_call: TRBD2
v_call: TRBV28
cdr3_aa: CASSLGLADQETQYF
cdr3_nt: TGTGCCAGCAGTTTGGGGCTAGCGGACCAAGAGACCCAGTACTTC

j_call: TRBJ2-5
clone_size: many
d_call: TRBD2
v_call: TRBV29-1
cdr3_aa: CSVVGLAGAQETQYF
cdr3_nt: TGCAGCGTGGTAGGGCTAGCGGGAGCCCAGGAGACCCAGTACTTC

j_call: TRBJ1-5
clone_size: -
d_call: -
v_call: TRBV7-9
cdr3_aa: CASSLEQGQPQHF
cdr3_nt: TGTGCCAGCAGCCTGGAGCAGGGACAGCCCCAGCATTTT

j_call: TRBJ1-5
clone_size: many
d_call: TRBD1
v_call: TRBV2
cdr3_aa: CASSEQGDQPQHF
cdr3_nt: TGTGCCAGCAGTGAACAGGGGGATCAGCCCCAGCATTTT

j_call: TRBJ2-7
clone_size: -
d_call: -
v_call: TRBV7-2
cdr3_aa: CASSSSSYEQYF
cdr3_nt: TGTGCCAGCAGCTCCAGCTCCTACGAGCAGTACTTC

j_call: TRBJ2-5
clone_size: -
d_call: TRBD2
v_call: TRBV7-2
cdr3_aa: CASSWTSRETQYF
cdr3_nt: TGTGCCAGCAGCTGGACTAGTCGTGAGACCCAGTACTTC

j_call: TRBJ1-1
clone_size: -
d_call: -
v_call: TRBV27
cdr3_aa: CASSSPGSFPEAFF
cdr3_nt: TGTGCCAGCAGTTCGCCAGGGTCTTTCCCGGAAGCTTTCTTT

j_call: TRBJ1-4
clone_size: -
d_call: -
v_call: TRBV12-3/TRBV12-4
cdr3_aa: CASSLEVRLPDEKLFF
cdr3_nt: TGTGCCAGCAGTTTGGAAGTCAGGCTCCCCGATGAAAAACTGTTTTTT

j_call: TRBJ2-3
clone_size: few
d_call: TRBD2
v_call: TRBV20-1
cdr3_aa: CSARLSGRNTDTQYF
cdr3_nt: TGCAGTGCTAGACTGAGCGGGAGAAACACAGATACGCAGTATTTT

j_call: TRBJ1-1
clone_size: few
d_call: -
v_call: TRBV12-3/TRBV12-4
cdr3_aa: CAIGVIENYNTEAFF
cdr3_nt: TGTGCCATAGGAGTAATAGAAAATTATAACACTGAAGCTTTCTTT

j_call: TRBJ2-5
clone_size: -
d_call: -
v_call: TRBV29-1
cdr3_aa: CSVEGGEIQETQYF
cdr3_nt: TGCAGCGTTGAGGGCGGGGAGATACAAGAGACCCAGTACTTC

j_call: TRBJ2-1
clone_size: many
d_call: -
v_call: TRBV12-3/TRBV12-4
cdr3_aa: CASSFLRQADEQFF
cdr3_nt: TGTGCCAGCAGCTTTCTACGCCAAGCGGATGAGCAGTTCTTC

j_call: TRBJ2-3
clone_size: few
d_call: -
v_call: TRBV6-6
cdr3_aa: CASSYQPADTQYF
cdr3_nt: TGTGCCAGCAGTTACCAGCCGGCAGATACGCAGTATTTT

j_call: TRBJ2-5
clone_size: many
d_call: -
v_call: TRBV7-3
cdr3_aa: CASSPDPSGATQYF
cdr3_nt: TGTGCCAGCAGCCCGGACCCGTCTGGGGCGACCCAGTACTTC